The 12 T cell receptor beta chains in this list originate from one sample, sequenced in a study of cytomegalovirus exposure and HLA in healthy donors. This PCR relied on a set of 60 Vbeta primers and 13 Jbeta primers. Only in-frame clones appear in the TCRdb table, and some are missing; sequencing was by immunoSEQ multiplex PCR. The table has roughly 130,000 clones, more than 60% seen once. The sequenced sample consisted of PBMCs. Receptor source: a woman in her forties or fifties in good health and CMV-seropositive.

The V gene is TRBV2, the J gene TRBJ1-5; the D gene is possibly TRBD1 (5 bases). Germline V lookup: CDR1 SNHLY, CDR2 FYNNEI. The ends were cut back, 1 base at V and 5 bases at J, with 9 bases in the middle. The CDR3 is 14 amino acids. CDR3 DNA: TGTGCCAGCAGTGAAGGAATAGGGGATCAGCCCCAGCATTTT. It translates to CASSEGIGDQPQHF.

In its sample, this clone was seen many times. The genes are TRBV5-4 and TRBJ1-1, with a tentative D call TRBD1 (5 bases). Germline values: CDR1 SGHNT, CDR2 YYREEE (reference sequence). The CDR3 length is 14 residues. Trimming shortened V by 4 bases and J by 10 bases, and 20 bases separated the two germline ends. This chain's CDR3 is CASSPKVEGAGAFF. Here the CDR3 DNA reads TGTGCCAGCAGCCCGAAGGTTGAAGGGGCAGGAGCTTTCTTT.

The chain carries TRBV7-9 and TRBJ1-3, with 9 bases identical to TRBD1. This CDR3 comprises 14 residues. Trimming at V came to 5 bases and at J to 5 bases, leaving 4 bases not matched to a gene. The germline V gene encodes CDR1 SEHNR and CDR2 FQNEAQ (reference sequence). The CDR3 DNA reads TGTGCCAGCAGCAGAGACAGGGGGAGAAACACCATATATTTT. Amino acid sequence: CASSRDRGRNTIYF.

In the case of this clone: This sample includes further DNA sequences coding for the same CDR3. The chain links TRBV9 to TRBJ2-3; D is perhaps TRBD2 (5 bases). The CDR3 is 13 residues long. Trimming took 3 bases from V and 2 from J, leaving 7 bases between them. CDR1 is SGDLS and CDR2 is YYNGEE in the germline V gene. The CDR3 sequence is CASSAGLTDTQYF. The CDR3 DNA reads TGTGCCAGCAGCGCAGGACTCACAGATACGCAGTATTTT.

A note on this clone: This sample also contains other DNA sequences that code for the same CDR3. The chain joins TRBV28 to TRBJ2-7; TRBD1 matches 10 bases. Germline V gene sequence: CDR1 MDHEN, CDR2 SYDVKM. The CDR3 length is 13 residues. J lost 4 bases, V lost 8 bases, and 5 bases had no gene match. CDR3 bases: TGTGCCAGCGATGGGACAGGGGATTACGAGCAGTACTTC. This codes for CASDGTGDYEQYF.

CDR3 protein: CAWEGGGNQPQHF. The DNA of the CDR3 is TGTGCCTGGGAGGGGGGGGGTAATCAGCCCCAGCATTTT. The V and J genes are TRBV30 and TRBJ1-5, with TRBD1 as a possible D gene (6 bases). Germline assignment: CDR1 GTSNPN and CDR2 SVGIG (reference sequence). V was cut by 5 bases and J by 4 bases, with 12 bases left in between. The CDR3 consists of 13 residues. Combining the CDR3 with reference TRBV30 and TRBJ1-5 gives the whole variable domain SQTIHQWPATLVQPVGSPLSLECTVEGTSNPNLYWYRQAAGRGLQLLFYSVGIGQISSEVPQNLSASRPQDRQFILSSKKLLLSDSGFYLCAWEGGGNQPQHFGDGTRLSIL.

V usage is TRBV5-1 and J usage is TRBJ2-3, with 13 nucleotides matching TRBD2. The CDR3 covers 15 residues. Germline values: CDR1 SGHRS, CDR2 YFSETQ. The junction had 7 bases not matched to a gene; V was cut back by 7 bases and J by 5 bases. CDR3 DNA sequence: TGCGCCAGCGCGACTAGCGGGGGGAGAGGAGATACGCAGTATTTT. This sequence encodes CASATSGGRGDTQYF.

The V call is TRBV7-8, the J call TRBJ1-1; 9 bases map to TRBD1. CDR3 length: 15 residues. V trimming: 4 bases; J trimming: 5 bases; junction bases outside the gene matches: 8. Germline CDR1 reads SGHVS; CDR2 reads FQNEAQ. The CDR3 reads CASSSRDRVYTEAFF. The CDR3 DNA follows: TGTGCCAGCAGCTCCCGGGACAGGGTTTATACTGAAGCTTTCTTT.

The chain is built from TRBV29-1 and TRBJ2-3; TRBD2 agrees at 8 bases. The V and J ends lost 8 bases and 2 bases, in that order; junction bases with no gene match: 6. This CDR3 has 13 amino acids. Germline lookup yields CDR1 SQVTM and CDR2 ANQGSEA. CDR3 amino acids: CSLRLASTDTQYF. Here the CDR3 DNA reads TGCAGCTTAAGACTAGCGTCCACAGATACGCAGTATTTT.

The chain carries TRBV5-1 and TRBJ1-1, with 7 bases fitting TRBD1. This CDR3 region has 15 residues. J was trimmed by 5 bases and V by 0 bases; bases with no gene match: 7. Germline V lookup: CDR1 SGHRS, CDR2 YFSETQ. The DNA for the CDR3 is TGCGCCAGCAGCTTGGGGACAGGAGGGGGAACTGAAGCTTTCTTT. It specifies CASSLGTGGGTEAFF.

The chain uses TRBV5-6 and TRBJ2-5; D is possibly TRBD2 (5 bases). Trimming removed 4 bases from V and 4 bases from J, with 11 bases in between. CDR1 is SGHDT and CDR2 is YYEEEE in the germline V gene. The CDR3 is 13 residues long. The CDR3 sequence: CASSPRGVETQYF. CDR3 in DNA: TGTGCCAGCAGCCCCCGGGGAGTAGAGACCCAGTACTTC.

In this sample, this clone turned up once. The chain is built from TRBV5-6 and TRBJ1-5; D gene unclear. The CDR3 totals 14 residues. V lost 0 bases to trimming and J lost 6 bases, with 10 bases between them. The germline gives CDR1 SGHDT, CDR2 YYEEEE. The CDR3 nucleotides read TGTGCCAGCAGCTTGGATGGAGGACGTCAGCCCCAGCATTTT. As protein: CASSLDGGRQPQHF.